The clone carrying this T cell receptor (beta chain) was counted only a few times. Only in-frame clones appear in the TCRdb table, and some are missing; sequencing was by immunoSEQ multiplex PCR. Found here are 40,000 or so clones, 49% of them singletons; the top ten hold approximately 17%. The data belong to a study of cytotoxic CD8 clonotypes in ibrutinib-treated CLL. The CDR3 is 11 residues long. CDR1 MNHEY and CDR2 SVGAGI come from the germline V gene. Trimming pared 6 bases from V and 4 bases from J, leaving 6 bases between. V usage is TRBV6-5 and J usage is TRBJ1-2; TRBD1 is a possible D gene (5 bases). The specimen was PBMCs, collected before ibrutinib treatment. This TCR derives from a human donor with chronic lymphocytic leukemia. The CDR3 protein is CASRGTYGYTF. As DNA, the CDR3 is TGTGCCAGCAGGGGGACCTATGGCTACACCTTC.